This T cell receptor (beta chain) appears in the sequencing data of a study of blood T cell repertoires in COVID-19. In the study overall: Nucleic acid was either cDNA or gDNA, and it came from T cells, B-cell-depleted T cells, or PBMCs.

In the original workflow: The assay estimated nucleated cells by amplifying reference gene primers. Produced via immunoSEQ multiplex PCR; TCRdb's table is partial and in-frame only. V, J and clone size are taken as reported in that table, and D and trimming were inferred from the DNA itself. The sample holds 200,000 to 250,000 clones, about 86% seen once. Per germline, CDR1 SGHRS and CDR2 YFSETQ. J was trimmed by 9 bases and V by 0 bases; bases with no gene match: 8. This CDR3 contains 14 residues. The sample consisted of PBMCs or T cells enriched from blood (not recorded which). The rearrangement uses TRBV5-1 and TRBJ2-7; 8 positions match TRBD2. This TCR was sampled from a woman in her 50s with acute COVID-19. The CDR3: CASSLGGLGDRQYF. As DNA, the CDR3 is TGCGCCAGCAGCTTGGGGGGACTAGGGGACCGGCAGTACTTC.